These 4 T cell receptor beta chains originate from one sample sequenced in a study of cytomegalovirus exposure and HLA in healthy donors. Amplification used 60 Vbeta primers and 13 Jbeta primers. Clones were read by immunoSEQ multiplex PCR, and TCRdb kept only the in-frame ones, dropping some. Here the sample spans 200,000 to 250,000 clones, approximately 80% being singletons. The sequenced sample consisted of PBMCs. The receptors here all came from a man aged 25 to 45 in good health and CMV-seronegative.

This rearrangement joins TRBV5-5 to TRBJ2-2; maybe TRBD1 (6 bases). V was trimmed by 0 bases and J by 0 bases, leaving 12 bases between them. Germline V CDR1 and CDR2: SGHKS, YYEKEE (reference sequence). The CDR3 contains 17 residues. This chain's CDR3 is CASSLGIRTANTGELFF. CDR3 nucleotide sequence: TGTGCCAGCAGCTTGGGTATCCGGACAGCGAACACCGGGGAGCTGTTTTTT.

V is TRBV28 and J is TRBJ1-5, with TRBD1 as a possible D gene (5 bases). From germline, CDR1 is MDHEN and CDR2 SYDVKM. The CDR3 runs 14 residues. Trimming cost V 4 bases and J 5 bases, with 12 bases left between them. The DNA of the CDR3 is TGTGCCAGCAGTTGGTTCAGGGAAGATCAGCCCCAGCATTTT. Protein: CASSWFREDQPQHF.

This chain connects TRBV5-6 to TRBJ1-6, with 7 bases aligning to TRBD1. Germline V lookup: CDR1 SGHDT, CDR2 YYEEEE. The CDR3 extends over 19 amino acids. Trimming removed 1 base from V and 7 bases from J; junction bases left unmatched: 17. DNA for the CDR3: TGTGCCAGCAGCTTGATCCGGGTAGGGGGCGCGGTGCGGAATTCACCCCTCCACTTT. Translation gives CASSLIRVGGAVRNSPLHF. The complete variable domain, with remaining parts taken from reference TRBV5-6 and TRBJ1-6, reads DAGVTQSPTHLIKTRGQQVTLRCSPKSGHDTVSWYQQALGQGPQFIFQYYEEEERQRGNFPDRFSGHQFPNYSSELNVNALLLGDSALYLCASSLIRVGGAVRNSPLHFGNGTRLTVT.

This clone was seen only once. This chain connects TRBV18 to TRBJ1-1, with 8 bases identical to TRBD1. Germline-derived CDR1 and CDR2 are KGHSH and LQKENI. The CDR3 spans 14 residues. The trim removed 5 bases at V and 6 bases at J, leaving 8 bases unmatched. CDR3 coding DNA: TGTGCCAGCTCATCCCGGACAGGGTCGGCTGAAGCTTTCTTT. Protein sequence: CASSSRTGSAEAFF. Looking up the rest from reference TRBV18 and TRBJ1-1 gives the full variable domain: NAGVMQNPRHLVRRRGQEARLRCSPMKGHSHVYWYRQLPEEGLKFMVYLQKENIIDESGMPKERFSAEFPKEGPSILRIQQVVRGDSAAYFCASSSRTGSAEAFFGQGTRLTVV.